Following are 10 T cell receptor beta chains from one sample sequenced in a study of T cells in Graves' hyperthyroidism and ophthalmopathy. The source material, RNA transcripts, was used to amplify TCR beta CDR3 regions. The study used the HTBI primer set for a first-round RT-PCR of the TCR CDR3. Each CDR3 protein gets one entry after TCRdb re-called the multiplex PCR reads with MiXCR. The sample holds around 280,000 distinct CDR3 sequences, about an eighth seen once. Sequenced input: blood. These receptors all stem from a woman in her thirties or forties with Graves' hyperthyroidism.

This clonotype showed up just a few times. The V call is TRBV5-8, the J call TRBJ1-4; D gene ambiguous. The ends were cut back, 3 bases at V and 8 bases at J, with 23 bases in the middle. Germline V CDR1 and CDR2: SGHTS, YDEGEE. The CDR3 is 17 residues long. CDR3 in DNA: TGTGCCAGCAGCTCCCATTCACTCCGGGTAGGAAAGGAAAAACTGTTTTTT. Encoded protein: CASSSHSLRVGKEKLFF.

In its sample, this clonotype was seen many times. The rearrangement links TRBV20-1 to TRBJ2-7; unclear D gene. Germline V gene lookup returns CDR1 DFQATT and CDR2 SNEGSKA (reference sequence). Trimming removed 3 bases at V and 8 bases at J, with 17 bases between. The CDR3 runs to 13 residues. The CDR3, as DNA: TGCAGTGCTAGGGAAGCAGGCCTTACGAAGCAGTACTTC. This translates into CSAREAGLTKQYF.

This clonotype was observed a single time. The genes are TRBV30 and TRBJ1-1; no clear D. This CDR3 spans 13 amino acids. Trimming took 0 bases from V and 0 from J, leaving 5 bases between them. Germline V gene sequence: CDR1 GTSNPN, CDR2 SVGIG (reference sequence). In DNA form, the CDR3 reads TGTGCCTGGAGTGTTGGGATGAACACTGAAGCTTTCTTT. Protein sequence: CAWSVGMNTEAFF.

This clonotype occurred many times. The chain has TRBV6-6 and TRBJ2-1; the match to TRBD2 covers 9 bases. The CDR3 has 15 residues. Germline CDR1 MNHNY, CDR2 SVGAGI (reference sequence). After removal of 0 bases from V and 6 bases from J, the junction contained 3 bases not matched to a gene. The CDR3 DNA reads as TGTGCCAGCAGTTACTCGACTAGCGGTATCAATGAGCAGTTCTTC. It is translated as CASSYSTSGINEQFF.

The CDR3 is CASSQVLAGAGELFF. The CDR3 DNA sequence: TGTGCCAGCAGCCAAGTTCTAGCCGGAGCCGGGGAGCTGTTTTTT. The chain recombines TRBV14 with TRBJ2-2, with D possibly being TRBD2 (5 bases). CDR3 size: 15 residues. From germline, CDR1 is SGHDN and CDR2 FVKESK. The ends were cut back, 1 base at V and 6 bases at J, with 12 bases in the middle.

Of note for this clonotype: Since a much larger clone is just one base distant, this may be a read error. The rearrangement joins TRBV7-9 to TRBJ2-2; D may be TRBD2 (5 bases). Trimming took 0 bases from V and 7 from J, leaving 6 bases between them. CDR3 size: 13 residues. From germline, CDR1 is SEHNR and CDR2 FQNEAQ (reference sequence). CDR3 coding DNA: TGTGCCAGCAGCTTAGCTGAGGGCGGGGAGCTGTTTTTT. Residues: CASSLAEGGELFF.

Many counts were recorded for this clonotype. The chain joins TRBV9 to TRBJ1-1, with unresolved D. V dropped 4 bases and J dropped 2 bases, with 12 bases sitting between them. Germline CDR1 is SGDLS and CDR2 is YYNGEE. CDR3 length: 14 residues. The CDR3 reads CASSSRSTNTEAFF. CDR3 in DNA: TGTGCCAGCAGCTCCCGCAGCACAAACACTGAAGCTTTCTTT.

The V gene is TRBV6-1, the J gene TRBJ2-5, with a tentative D call TRBD2 (6 bases). V was clipped by 6 bases and J by 1 base, with 18 bases between them. The germline gives CDR1 MNHNS, CDR2 SASEGT. CDR3 length: 16 residues. CDR3 DNA sequence: TGTGCCAGCAGCATCCAATTCTCCGGGAGCCAAGAGACCCAGTACTTC. Its protein product is CASSIQFSGSQETQYF.

This clonotype has at least ten counts. This rearrangement joins TRBV15 to TRBJ2-5; D gene uncertain. V shed 2 bases and J shed 9 bases, with 10 bases lying between them. Germline lookup yields CDR1 LNHNV and CDR2 YYDKDF (reference sequence). The CDR3 is 12 amino acids. CDR3 nucleotide sequence: TGTGCCACCAGCAGATTGGGCCAGGCCCAGTACTTC. Its translation: CATSRLGQAQYF.

This clonotype came up many times. This chain connects TRBV2 to TRBJ2-2; maybe TRBD2 (5 bases). The CDR3 sequence is 14 residues long. Trimming removed 6 bases at V and 0 bases at J, with 8 bases between. The V gene's germline CDR1 is SNHLY and CDR2 FYNNEI. The CDR3 region has the DNA TGTGCCAGCAGCAATAGCGCGAACACCGGGGAGCTGTTTTTT. Its translation is CASSNSANTGELFF.